The T cell receptor beta chain under discussion was sequenced for a study of blood T cell repertoires in COVID-19. Study background: Nucleic acid was either cDNA or gDNA, and it came from T cells, B-cell-depleted T cells, or PBMCs.

Germline V gene data show CDR1 as SGHTA and CDR2 as FQGNSA. There are 13 residues in the CDR3. The germline V and J ends were trimmed by 5 bases and 9 bases, with 14 bases remaining between them. In the authors' methods: For nucleated cells, counts were estimated from reference gene primer amplification. Measured with immunoSEQ multiplex PCR; TCRdb has only the in-frame clones, and not every one. The DNA gave D and trimming, while V, J and clone size come from that table. The sample lists 270,000 or so clones, 84% occurring once. The TCR comes from a human donor in a cohort sampled during active COVID-19. The sequenced material came from peripheral blood. The rearrangement uses TRBV7-2 and TRBJ2-1, with unresolved D. Written as DNA, the CDR3 is TGTGCCAGCAGCGCCTTCACTGATAGTGAGCAGTTCTTC. Its translation: CASSAFTDSEQFF.